The rows below give T cell receptor beta chains drawn from one sample of a study of tumor-infiltrating lymphocytes in primary liver carcinoma. TCRdb re-called the multiplex PCR reads with MiXCR, one entry per CDR3 protein. The sample lists fewer than 50,000 distinct CDR3 sequences, 60% to 80% seen once, with around 41% in the top ten. The material sequenced was tumor-adjacent normal liver tissue. Receptor source: a woman in her 30s with primary liver carcinoma and hepatitis B virus infection. The CDR3 runs from the conserved cysteine through the conserved F or W. A D gene is named only where the DNA matches it firmly. The size of a clone is reported for some rows only, either as once, few or many, or as a class for expanded clones.

TRBJ2-7 - - TRBV11-2 CASSPASERCF TGTGCCAGCAGTCCAGCCAGTGAGCGATGCTTC
TRBJ2-7 - - TRBV6-5 CTSSYSRVVDEQYF TGTACCAGCAGCTACTCGCGGGTCGTGGACGAGCAGTACTTC
TRBJ2-5 - - TRBV5-6 CASSLRETHCF TGTGCCAGCAGCTTAAGAGAGACCCACTGCTTC
TRBJ2-1 - - TRBV29-1 CIVEPHLWDEQFF TGCATCGTTGAACCCCATCTTTGGGATGAACAGTTCTTC
TRBJ2-1 - few TRBV18 CASSPPENAYNEQFF TGTGCCAGCTCACCACCGGAGAATGCCTACAATGAGCAGTTCTTC
TRBJ1-1 TRBD1 - TRBV11-2 CACSYWDRFTETFF TGTGCCTGCAGCTACTGGGACAGATTCACTGAAACTTTCTTT
TRBJ2-1 - few TRBV11-2 CANGLSVTNEQFF TGTGCTAACGGCTTATCGGTTACGAATGAGCAGTTCTTC
TRBJ1-3 TRBD1 once TRBV6-5 CAISATQGAGNTIYF TGTGCCATCAGCGCGACTCAGGGGGCTGGAAACACCATATATTTT
TRBJ1-1 - once TRBV10-1 CASSETRVSEAFF TGCGCCAGCAGTGAAACCAGGGTATCTGAAGCTTTCTTT
TRBJ2-2 TRBD1 many TRBV12-3/TRBV12-4 CASSSQGAMGTGELFF TGTGCCAGCAGTTCACAGGGGGCTATGGGGACCGGGGAGCTGTTTTTT
TRBJ2-7 TRBD2 - TRBV12-3/TRBV12-4 CASSFSGDVPDQYF TGTGCCAGCAGTTTCAGCGGGGACGTCCCCGATCAGTACTTC
TRBJ2-7 - - TRBV11-2 CASSLVSWNNEQYF TGTGCCAGCAGCCTAGTTAGCTGGAATAATGAGCAGTACTTC
TRBJ2-1 - medium-sized TRBV10-3 CAISDVGGIDEQFF TGTGCCATCAGTGACGTTGGTGGGATAGATGAGCAGTTCTTC
TRBJ1-4 - once TRBV4-1 CASSQCGLRQSTNEKLFF TGCGCCAGTAGCCAATGTGGTCTTAGACAGTCAACTAATGAAAAACTGTTTTTT
TRBJ2-5 - - TRBV29-1 CSVGGLRETKYF TGCAGCGTAGGCGGGCTAAGGGAGACCAAGTACTTC
TRBJ1-1 - - TRBV11-2 CASSLRLTGIDTEAFF TGCGCCAGCAGCCTACGTCTTACAGGGATCGACACTGAAGCTTTCTTT
TRBJ1-2 - - TRBV4-3 CASSPGSPRDGYTF TGCGCGAGCAGCCCTGGTTCTCCTAGGGACGGCTACACCTTC
TRBJ2-2 - - TRBV4-3 CANSQELGGIGELFF TGCGCCAACAGCCAAGAACTGGGTGGCATCGGGGAGCTGTTTTTT
TRBJ2-2 TRBD2 - TRBV6-2/TRBV6-3 CDSNVAGDTGEMFF TGTGACAGCAACGTAGCGGGGGACACCGGGGAGATGTTTTTT
TRBJ2-4 - many TRBV4-3 CASSQGGRGSQNIQYF TGCGCCAGCAGCCAAGGAGGTAGGGGGTCCCAAAACATTCAGTACTTC
TRBJ2-4 TRBD2 - TRBV13 CASSSAGTSGRSDDIQYF TGTGCCAGCAGTTCCGCTGGGACTAGCGGAAGGTCGGATGACATTCAGTACTTC
TRBJ1-1 - many TRBV7-9 CASSLGIETEAFF TGTGCCAGCAGCTTGGGGATAGAGACTGAAGCTTTCTTT
TRBJ2-7 - - TRBV4-2 CASSQDPDRPYEHYF TGTGCCAGCAGCCAAGATCCGGACCGCCCCTACGAGCATTACTTC
TRBJ2-2 - once TRBV12-3/TRBV12-4 CASQGWDTNTGELFF TGTGCCAGCCAGGGATGGGACACGAACACCGGGGAGCTATTTTTT
TRBJ2-7 - many TRBV11-3 CASSLGDYEQYF TGTGCCAGCAGCTTGGGGGACTACGAGCAGTACTTC
TRBJ1-2 - - TRBV6-5 CASSLPGPPYGYIF TGTGCCAGCAGTCTTCCAGGGCCACCGTATGGTTACATCTTC
TRBJ1-4 - - TRBV7-9 CATSFPGGNNEKLFF TGTGCCACCAGCTTTCCCGGGGGGAATAATGAAAAACTGTTTTTT
TRBJ1-6 - - TRBV4-3 CASSQDSPGGASPFLF TGCGCCAGCAGCCAGGATTCCCCCGGGGGGGCTTCACCCTTCCTCTTT
TRBJ1-3 - - TRBV20-1 CSGSGPGNTIYF TGCAGTGGATCGGGTCCTGGAAACACCATATATTTT
TRBJ2-1 - - TRBV5-4 CASGLAGTRDNEQFF TGTGCTAGCGGCTTGGCCGGCACTAGAGACAATGAGCAGTTCTTC
TRBJ2-1 TRBD2 - TRBV11-2 CASSFGTSGYNWQSF TGTGCCAGCAGCTTTGGGACTAGCGGCTACAATTGGCAGTCCTTC
TRBJ2-2 TRBD2 many TRBV6-1 CASSELAGGTEELFF TGTGCCAGCAGTGAACTAGCGGGAGGCACCGAGGAGCTGTTTTTT
TRBJ1-2 TRBD1 - TRBV6-2/TRBV6-3 CASSYSFIGQVGSYTF TGTGCCAGCAGTTACTCCTTTATAGGACAGGTCGGCAGCTATACCTTC
TRBJ2-5 - once TRBV7-9 CASSSHGHETKYF TGTGCCAGCAGCTCCCATGGGCATGAGACCAAGTACTTC
TRBJ2-3 TRBD2 - TRBV7-8 CASSLGAGGPCDTRYF TGTGCCAGCAGCTTAGGGGCGGGAGGGCCTTGTGATACGCGGTATTTT
TRBJ2-2 TRBD2 - TRBV29-1 CSVAVISGRPNTGELFF TGCAGCGTTGCGGTGATTAGCGGGAGGCCGAACACCGGGGAGCTGTTTTTT
TRBJ2-1 TRBD1 - TRBV10-1 CASTVRTGAYNEQFF TGCGCCAGCACTGTCAGGACAGGAGCCTACAATGAGCAGTTCTTC
TRBJ1-1 - - TRBV11-2 CFSSLGSEAFF TGTTTCAGCAGCTTAGGTAGTGAAGCTTTCTTT
TRBJ2-7 TRBD1 many TRBV13 CASSSTLDRGGYEQYF TGTGCCAGCAGCTCCACACTTGACAGGGGGGGCTACGAGCAGTACTTC
TRBJ2-5 - - TRBV29-1 CSVTSGNHQETQYF TGCAGCGTTACCTCCGGGAACCATCAAGAGACCCAGTACTTC
TRBJ1-2 - - TRBV28 CANSFYRVIYGYTF TGTGCCAACAGTTTCTACAGGGTAATTTATGGCTACACTTTC
TRBJ2-3 TRBD2 once TRBV6-1 CAGSGASGSSDTQYF TGTGCCGGCAGCGGGGCTAGCGGGAGTTCAGATACGCAGTATTTT
TRBJ2-2 - - TRBV29-1 CSGANFGTGELLF TGCAGCGGTGCCAATTTTGGCACCGGGGAGCTGTTGTTT
TRBJ2-1 TRBD2 many TRBV4-1 CASSQLNPSTSGRALQQFF TGCGCCAGCAGCCAATTAAACCCCTCGACTAGCGGGAGGGCCCTTCAACAGTTCTTC
TRBJ2-7 - - TRBV6-2/TRBV6-3 CACSQFYKQYF TGTGCCTGCAGTCAATTCTACAAGCAGTACTTC
TRBJ2-5 - few TRBV6-1 CASSLYPLLGGETQYF TGTGCCAGCAGTCTTTACCCCCTGCTGGGAGGAGAGACCCAGTACTTC
TRBJ2-7 TRBD2 few TRBV4-3 CASGQGTSGSWKQYF TGCGCCAGCGGCCAAGGGACTAGCGGGAGTTGGAAGCAGTACTTC
TRBJ1-4 - once TRBV11-2 CASSLGRRGHDKLFF TGTGCCAGCAGCTTAGGGCGTAGAGGTCATGATAAACTGTTTTTT
TRBJ1-4 - few TRBV19 CASRKGSATNEKLFF TGTGCCAGCCGTAAGGGGTCTGCAACTAATGAAAAACTGTTTTTT
TRBJ2-3 - - TRBV28 CASSYGRTQYF TGTGCCAGCAGTTACGGTCGTACACAGTATTTT
TRBJ2-7 - - TRBV11-2 CASRPTNEQYF TGTGCCAGCAGGCCAACCAATGAGCAGTACTTC
TRBJ2-5 - - TRBV11-1 CASGWAGGTGTKYF -
TRBJ2-7 - once TRBV4-2 CASSQATTAGGYKHYF TGTGCCAGCAGCCAAGCGACGACGGCTGGGGGCTACAAGCACTACTTC
TRBJ2-7 - few TRBV6-1 CASSKMDGGSYEEYF TGTGCCAGCAGTAAAATGGACGGAGGGTCGTACGAAGAGTACTTC
TRBJ1-6 - - TRBV10-3 CAISERGSLNSPLYF TGTGCCATCAGTGAGCGAGGGTCCCTTAATTCACCCCTCTACTTT